This T cell receptor beta chain was retrieved from a study of cytomegalovirus exposure and HLA in healthy donors. Profiled with immunoSEQ multiplex PCR; TCRdb holds only in-frame clones, not every one. The table includes nearly 110,000 clones, roughly nine tenths detected once. CDR3 length: 18 residues. The V gene lost 2 bases and the J gene lost 0 bases, with 15 bases spanning the gap. Germline assignment: CDR1 SGDLS and CDR2 YYNGEE. Specimen: PBMCs. The chain joins TRBV9 to TRBJ1-6, with D perhaps TRBD1 (6 bases). This TCR was sampled from a woman younger than 35 in good health and CMV-seropositive. In DNA, the CDR3 is TGTGCCAGCAGCGTGGACGGGACACTTAGCTCCTATAATTCACCCCTCCACTTT. This gives the protein CASSVDGTLSSYNSPLHF.